Listed below are T cell receptor beta chains from one sample, sequenced in a study of blood T cell repertoires in COVID-19. Using immunoSEQ multiplex PCR, the repertoire was profiled, and TCRdb retains in-frame clones only, with some absent. Among some 150,000 clones listed, 75% to 85% were seen once. The sequenced sample was peripheral blood. The receptors were sampled from a man in his 60s with acute or convalescent COVID-19. Each CDR3 is given with its conserved first and last residue.

>16|TRBV10-3|TRBJ2-7
CAISESVGSSSYEQYF
>14|TRBV28|TRBJ1-6
CASSLVRGVSPLHF
>16|TRBV5-6|TRBJ2-3
CASSLETLAGADTQYF
>17|TRBV5-4|TRBJ2-3
CASSPRHLAENTDTQYF
>13|TRBV27|TRBJ1-2
CASSSQQGYGYTF
>13|TRBV2|TRBJ2-2
CASTGRNTGELFF
>18|TRBV11-2|TRBJ2-5
CASSHGTSGGLIQETQYF
>14|TRBV2|TRBJ1-2
CASSYQGGESGYTF
>14|TRBV5-6|TRBJ2-7
CASSLTGISYEQYF
>14|TRBV19|TRBJ1-1
CASSWDRVGTEAFF
>13|TRBV19|TRBJ2-3
CASSAGRTDTQYF
>12|TRBV30|TRBJ2-1
CAWSPYSNEQFF
>14|TRBV7-9|TRBJ1-4
CASSRTGEVEKLFF
>13|TRBV27|TRBJ2-1
CASSFRAGDEQFF
>15|TRBV11-2|TRBJ2-3
CASSTLAGGADTQYF
>16|TRBV18|TRBJ2-1
CASSPRSAGVNNEQFF
>14|TRBV18|TRBJ2-4
CASSPGQGANIQYF
>15|TRBV5-1|TRBJ1-3
CASSQVPLAGNTIYF
>13|TRBV6-5|TRBJ2-7
CASQLAANYEQYF
>14|TRBV9|TRBJ2-1
CASSVLQEAREQFF
>13|TRBV7-3|TRBJ2-1
CASSRAGYNEQFF
>15|TRBV10-3|TRBJ2-5
CAISRDRPIQETQYF
>15|TRBV5-1|TRBJ1-2
CASSLADRGRTGYTF
>12|TRBV7-9|TRBJ1-1
CASSLRTGEAFF
>14|TRBV18|TRBJ2-7
CASSPIGQAYEQYF
>14|TRBV5-1|TRBJ1-4
CASSFQGADEKLFF
>12|TRBV7-9|TRBJ2-3
CASSHTPDTQYF
>13|TRBV4-1|TRBJ2-3
CASSKLGTDTQYF
>13|TRBV11-2|TRBJ2-5
CASLLGTAQTQYF
>13|TRBV15|TRBJ2-1
CASGRDAHNEQFF
>15|TRBV7-9|TRBJ2-1
CASSLVRGAGNEQFF
>14|TRBV5-1|TRBJ1-2
CASSWGQGNYGYTF
>16|TRBV5-6|TRBJ2-2
CASSLAGAGGVGELFF
>14|TRBV3-1/TRBV3-2|TRBJ2-3
CASSQVTGTDTQYF
>17|TRBV27|TRBJ2-7
CASSPPRGEGPFYEQYF
>17|TRBV7-9|TRBJ2-5
CASSSSTSTGRRETQYF
>13|TRBV6-6|TRBJ2-7
CASTSSQGYEQYF
>13|TRBV15|TRBJ2-5
CATSRDRRETQYF
>15|TRBV4-2|TRBJ2-7
CASSRGGTGLGEQYF
>19|TRBV7-7|TRBJ2-3
CASSLRGTAGRVDTDTQYF
>14|TRBV28|TRBJ2-7
CASIGGLDRYEQYF
>14|TRBV2|TRBJ2-7
CASSWTSDTYEQYF
>17|TRBV4-1|TRBJ2-5
CASSLTGTGEPMGTQYF
>14|TRBV7-8|TRBJ2-1
CASSLARGYNEQFF
>14|TRBV6-5|TRBJ2-7
CASSYGGGDYEQYF
>12|TRBV6-5|TRBJ2-3
CASTTGGNTQYF
>14|TRBV30|TRBJ2-1
CAWSHLAGANEQFF
>13|TRBV20-1|TRBJ1-4
CSASGAVNEKLFF
>14|TRBV7-2|TRBJ2-7
CASSLLQGADEQYF
>15|TRBV2|TRBJ2-1
CASSGLAESYNEQFF
>13|TRBV6-5|TRBJ1-2
CASSSRTNYGCTF
>15|TRBV5-4|TRBJ1-2
CASSLWAGGAYGYTF
>14|TRBV23-1|TRBJ1-5
CASHQGQIDQPQHF
>15|TRBV9|TRBJ2-7
CASSEGDRGGREQYF
>16|TRBV10-3|TRBJ2-2
CAISKVGQGDTGELFF
>15|TRBV27|TRBJ1-5
CASRPGTASNQPQHF
>15|TRBV18|TRBJ2-7
CASSPDTTAAYEQYF
>14|TRBV10-2|TRBJ1-2
CASSPAGTDYGYTF